The 5 T cell receptor beta chains presented below share a single source sample, sequenced in a study of blood T cell repertoires in COVID-19. TCRdb's copy holds only in-frame clones and misses some; the assay was immunoSEQ multiplex PCR. The sample records about 45,000 clones, around 85% being singletons. The sample consisted of peripheral blood. These TCRs come from a human donor in a cohort sampled during active COVID-19.

CDR3 protein: CASSLQGAPNTGELFF. CDR3 coding DNA: TGTGCCAGCAGCTTACAGGGAGCCCCGAACACCGGGGAGCTGTTTTTT. This chain uses TRBV5-6 with TRBJ2-2; D possibly corresponds to TRBD1 (6 bases). The germline gives CDR1 SGHDT, CDR2 YYEEEE. This CDR3 region has 16 residues. V was pared by 2 bases and J by 0 bases, with 11 bases between.

This clone was seen only a few times. V and J are TRBV2 and TRBJ1-2; D is unresolved. V lost 4 bases, J lost 8 bases, and 20 bases lay in between. The CDR3 runs 15 residues. Germline CDR1 and CDR2: SNHLY and FYNNEI. This chain's CDR3 is CASSVEGRGLKGYTF. CDR3 sequence (DNA): TGTGCCAGCAGTGTAGAAGGCAGAGGGTTAAAAGGCTACACCTTC.

This chain uses TRBV12-3 or TRBV12-4 with TRBJ1-2; 7 nucleotides line up with TRBD1. V shed 4 bases and J 6 bases; nucleotides not matched to a gene: 5. The CDR3 extends over 13 amino acids. The CDR3 protein is CASSYRGSDGYTF. For the CDR3, the DNA is TGTGCCAGCAGTTACAGGGGTAGTGATGGCTACACCTTC.

This clone was seen only once. The genes are TRBV19 and TRBJ1-1; 7 positions match TRBD1. The CDR3 is 14 residues long. V shed 5 bases, J shed 0 bases, and the junction held 3 bases outside the gene matches. The germline gives CDR1 LNHDA, CDR2 SQIVND (reference sequence). CDR3 amino acids: CASSADRVNTEAFF. The CDR3 DNA sequence: TGTGCCAGTAGTGCAGACAGGGTGAACACTGAAGCTTTCTTT.

V and J are TRBV25-1 and TRBJ1-1, with a possible D match to TRBD1 (5 bases). The V gene lost 5 bases and the J gene lost 2 bases, with 12 bases spanning the gap. CDR3 length: 14 amino acids. Looked up from germline, CDR1 is MGHDK and CDR2 is SYGVNS. The CDR3 region is CASSRGGFNTEAFF. CDR3 sequence (DNA): TGTGCCAGCAGTCGGGGGGGGTTCAACACTGAAGCTTTCTTT.